What follows describes a single T cell receptor beta chain. In the authors' methods: Amplification with reference gene primers provided the estimates of nucleated cell counts. Libraries were prepared by immunoSEQ multiplex PCR; TCRdb keeps only in-frame clonotypes and omits some of them. The DNA gave D and trimming, while V, J and clone size come from that table. The sample holds some 120,000 clones, roughly 79% seen once. The germline V gene encodes CDR1 SGHDT and CDR2 YYEEEE. CDR3 length: 15 amino acids. The J segment lost 3 bases and the V segment lost 0 bases, leaving 5 bases of the junction unmatched. This sample was included in a study of blood T cell repertoires in COVID-19. Study-wide background: The United States, Italy and Spain provided the acute and convalescent COVID-19 samples. The analysed material was cDNA or gDNA that came from T cells, B-cell-depleted T cells, or PBMCs.

The receptor's source is a human donor in a cohort sampled during active COVID-19. The chain employs TRBV5-6 and TRBJ2-7; 8 bases line up with TRBD2. What was sequenced was peripheral blood. The CDR3 sequence is CASSLEGTRSYEQYF. The CDR3 DNA sequence: TGTGCCAGCAGCTTGGAAGGGACTAGAAGCTACGAGCAGTACTTC.